The rows below give T cell receptor beta chains drawn from one sample of a study of T cells in Graves' hyperthyroidism and ophthalmopathy. MiXCR, run by TCRdb on the multiplex PCR reads, gives a single entry per CDR3 protein. The sample has about 520,000 distinct CDR3 sequences, roughly 24% seen once. The sequenced material came from blood. All receptors derive from a woman in her 30s with Graves' ophthalmopathy. Each CDR3 is given with its conserved first and last residue. The D gene is left open where the match is weak. Size tells how often a clone was seen (once, few, many) or the class of an expanded clone, and some rows leave it out.

j_gene	abundance	d_gene	v_gene	CDR3nt	CDR3aa
TRBJ1-1	many	TRBD1	TRBV20-1	TGCAGTGCTGACAACCGGGACAGAGACACTGAAGCTTTCTTT	CSADNRDRDTEAFF
TRBJ1-5	many	.	TRBV11-3	TGTGCCAGCAGCACCAGGGGAAATCAGCCCCAGCATTTT	CASSTRGNQPQHF
TRBJ2-5	many	TRBD2	TRBV6-1	TGTGCCAGCGGTGGGAGCGGGGGGGGTGAGACCCAGTACTTC	CASGGSGGGETQYF
TRBJ1-2	many	.	TRBV6-1	TGTGCCAGCAGTGAAGCGGCAGCTAACTATGGCTACACCTTC	CASSEAAANYGYTF
TRBJ1-5	.	.	TRBV12-3/TRBV12-4	TGTGCCAGCAGTCCTTTGGACAGAGAATCCAATCAGCCCCAGCATTTT	CASSPLDRESNQPQHF
TRBJ2-7	once	.	TRBV6-5	TGTGCCAGCAGTTTAGGGACAAGTGCGAACGAGCAGTACTTC	CASSLGTSANEQYF
TRBJ1-4	many	TRBD1	TRBV6-5	TGTGCCAGCAGTTCAGGACAGGGGGTAACTAATGAAAAACTGTTTTTT	CASSSGQGVTNEKLFF
TRBJ1-2	.	TRBD1	TRBV9	TGTGCCAGCAGCGTAGTCCGGGACAGGGGTGGCTACACCTTC	CASSVVRDRGGYTF
TRBJ1-1	many	.	TRBV15	TGTGCCACCAGCAGAGATCTTAAAGGGATCGGCACTGAAGCTTTCTTT	CATSRDLKGIGTEAFF
TRBJ2-2	.	.	TRBV19	TGTGCCAGTAGTCCGGGACCCCCGGGGACCGGGGAGCTGTTTTTT	CASSPGPPGTGELFF
TRBJ1-1	many	.	TRBV2	TGTGCCAGCAGTGGTGGGTCCCTGAACACTGAAGCTTTCTTT	CASSGGSLNTEAFF
TRBJ1-2	many	.	TRBV13	TGTGCCAGCAGCACCCTGCAGGACTATGGCTACACCTTC	CASSTLQDYGYTF
TRBJ2-7	many	.	TRBV30	TGTGCCTGGAGTGTACGAGGACAGAGGATAACCTACGAGCAGTACTTC	CAWSVRGQRITYEQYF
TRBJ2-7	once	.	TRBV10-3	TGTGCCATCAGTGACGGAGGTGCCTACGAGCAGTACTTC	CAISDGGAYEQYF
TRBJ2-5	.	.	TRBV28	TGTGCCAGCAGTCCCCTAGGACGCCTAATAGAGACCCAGTACTTC	CASSPLGRLIETQYF
TRBJ1-3	few	TRBD1	TRBV2	TGTGCCAGCATTTACCGGGACAGGGTTACTGGAAACACCATATATTTT	CASIYRDRVTGNTIYF
TRBJ2-2	many	TRBD2	TRBV28	TGTGCCAGCAGTTTCAGCCCGGGACTACAAACCGGGGAGCTGTTTTTT	CASSFSPGLQTGELFF
TRBJ2-5	.	.	TRBV27	TGTGCCAGCCGGTTACAGTGGGTGGGGGAGACCCAGTACTTC	CASRLQWVGETQYF
TRBJ2-5	.	TRBD1	TRBV30	TGTGCCTGGAGTCCTCGACAGGGTTGGCAAGAGACCCAGTACTTC	CAWSPRQGWQETQYF
TRBJ2-5	many	.	TRBV7-3	TGTGCCAGCAGCTCCGGGACTGCAGAGACCCAGTACTTC	CASSSGTAETQYF
TRBJ2-5	many	.	TRBV6-5	TGTGCCAGCAGTTACGAGGGAGGAGAAGAGACCCAGTACTTC	CASSYEGGEETQYF
TRBJ2-7	many	.	TRBV6-5	TGTGCCAGCAGTTACGGGGTTTGGACCTACGAGCAGTACTTC	CASSYGVWTYEQYF
TRBJ2-2	.	.	TRBV7-3	TGTGCCAGCAGCTTAAGTGGCGGCGGGGAGCTGTTTTTT	CASSLSGGGELFF
TRBJ1-5	many	.	TRBV27	TGTGCCAGCAGTTTATTTGGGGGGGGTCAGCCCCAGCATTTT	CASSLFGGGQPQHF
TRBJ1-1	few	TRBD1	TRBV24-1	TGTGCCACCAGTGATTTCATCCGGGACAGGGTGAACACTGAAGCTTTCTTT	CATSDFIRDRVNTEAFF
TRBJ1-2	many	.	TRBV6-5	TGTGCCAGCAGTTACAGTGGACAGATAGCTAACTATGGCTACACCTTC	CASSYSGQIANYGYTF
TRBJ1-2	.	TRBD1	TRBV9	TGTGCCAGCAGCGTAGAGGGACAGGGGGCTAACTATGGCTACACCTTC	CASSVEGQGANYGYTF
TRBJ2-5	many	.	TRBV6-2/TRBV6-3	TGTGCCAGCAGTTACTTGGGTACGGGGGCGAAAGAGACCCAGTACTTC	CASSYLGTGAKETQYF
TRBJ2-5	many	.	TRBV19	TGTGCCAGTAGTATTGGCGGCAGAGGAGAGACCCAGTACTTC	CASSIGGRGETQYF
TRBJ2-7	many	TRBD1	TRBV6-1	TGTGCCAGCAGTATGGACAGGAGCTCCTACGAGCAGTACTTC	CASSMDRSSYEQYF
TRBJ1-1	.	.	TRBV15	TGTGCCACGAGACATAGAGGGAGGACTGAAGCTTTCTTT	CATRHRGRTEAFF
TRBJ1-1	many	.	TRBV29-1	TGCAGCGTTGAAGATCATCACCCTGAAGCTTTCTTT	CSVEDHHPEAFF
TRBJ2-7	many	.	TRBV28	TGTGCCAGCAGTTTATCCACAGGGTCCGAGCAGTACTTC	CASSLSTGSEQYF
TRBJ1-1	.	.	TRBV7-2	TGTGCCTGCAGCTTAACCCGCTGGTCCACTGAAGCTTTCTTT	CACSLTRWSTEAFF
TRBJ1-1	many	.	TRBV6-1	TGTGCCAGCAGTAAGACAGTGAACACTGAAGCTTTCTTT	CASSKTVNTEAFF
TRBJ1-2	many	TRBD1	TRBV10-3	TGTGCCATCAGGGGGACAGGGACGAACTATGGCTACACCTTC	CAIRGTGTNYGYTF